The 10 T cell receptor beta chains below were found in one sample sequenced in a study of blood T cell repertoires in COVID-19. Repertoires were generated with immunoSEQ multiplex PCR, while TCRdb's copy carries only in-frame clones and drops some. This table holds a few hundred thousand clones, around 80% found once. The sequencing input was peripheral blood. The receptors come from a middle-aged woman who had recovered from COVID-19.

The chain has TRBV5-1 and TRBJ1-3; D uncertain. The length of the CDR3 is 18 residues. Trimming stripped 0 bases from V and 4 bases from J, with 20 bases between. Germline CDR1 reads SGHRS; CDR2 reads YFSETQ. The CDR3 DNA sequence: TGCGCCAGCAGCTTGGTTTTTGACTCGACCCTAACGGGAAACACCATATATTTT. Encoded protein: CASSLVFDSTLTGNTIYF.

The chain joins TRBV5-1 to TRBJ1-3, with D possibly being TRBD1 (5 bases). V was trimmed by 0 bases and J by 1 base, leaving 11 bases between them. This CDR3 spans 16 amino acids. CDR1 is SGHRS and CDR2 is YFSETQ in the germline V gene. CDR3 sequence reads: CASSLDDSRSGNTIYF. The CDR3 nucleotides are TGCGCCAGCAGCTTGGACGACAGCCGGTCTGGAAACACCATATATTTT.

This clone is a singleton in its sample. The genes are TRBV15 and TRBJ2-2; D is possibly TRBD2 (5 bases). V dropped 0 bases and J dropped 4 bases, with 9 bases sitting between them. Per germline, CDR1 LNHNV and CDR2 YYDKDF (reference sequence). CDR3 length: 15 residues. CDR3 amino acids: CATSRDNRGTGELFF. DNA of the CDR3: TGTGCCACCAGCAGAGATAATCGGGGCACCGGGGAGCTGTTTTTT.

The chain links TRBV2 to TRBJ1-2; 11 positions match TRBD1. J gave up 4 bases and V 5 bases, and 6 bases lay outside the gene matches. The CDR3 sequence is 15 residues long. Germline values: CDR1 SNHLY, CDR2 FYNNEI. The CDR3 DNA reads as TGTGCCAGCAGTAGGGACAGGGGGGTCGTCTATGGCTACACCTTC. Amino acids: CASSRDRGVVYGYTF. Variable domain in full (rest from reference TRBV2 and TRBJ1-2): EPEVTQTPSHQVTQMGQEVILRCVPISNHLYFYWYRQILGQKVEFLVSFYNNEISEKSEIFDDQFSVERPDGSNFTLKIRSTKLEDSAMYFCASSRDRGVVYGYTFGSGTRLTVV.

This sequence joins TRBV9 and TRBJ2-3, with D maybe TRBD1 (9 bases). The length of the CDR3 is 18 residues. Germline CDR1 SGDLS, CDR2 YYNGEE. The V end was cut by 2 bases, the J end by 4 bases, with 23 bases between. CDR3 DNA sequence: TGTGCCAGCAGCGTTCCGTCCGGGGGGGACAGGGAATCAGATACGCAGTATTTT. Its translation is CASSVPSGGDRESDTQYF.

This clone was counted once. The chain combines TRBV24-1 with TRBJ2-2, with 7 bases lining up with TRBD1. The CDR3 is made up of 16 amino acids. CDR1 KGHDR and CDR2 SFDVKD come from the germline V gene. J lost 3 bases, V lost 1 base, and 4 bases had no gene match. The CDR3 region has the DNA TGTGCCACCAGTGATTTAGGGACAGAGTACACCGGGGAGCTGTTTTTT. Translation gives CATSDLGTEYTGELFF.

This chain connects TRBV14 to TRBJ1-2; tentative D call: TRBD1 (5 bases). CDR1 is SGHDN, CDR2 FVKESK, per germline. V was trimmed by 3 bases and J by 5 bases, leaving 10 bases between them. CDR3 length: 13 residues. CDR3 sequence: CASSHWKGYGYTF. CDR3 sequence (DNA): TGTGCCAGCAGCCATTGGAAGGGGTATGGCTACACCTTC.

The chain is built from TRBV10-2 and TRBJ2-7, with 11 bases matching TRBD1. V gave up 7 bases and J gave up 5 bases; unmatched junction bases: 4. Looked up from germline, CDR1 is WSHSY and CDR2 is SAAADI. This CDR3 is built from 13 residues. In nucleotides, the CDR3 is TGCGCCAGCACCGGGACAGGGGGTAACGAGCAGTACTTC. Translating gives CASTGTGGNEQYF.

The chain couples TRBV30 to TRBJ1-1, with TRBD1 as a possible D gene (5 bases). Per germline, CDR1 GTSNPN and CDR2 SVGIG (reference sequence). Trimming took 5 bases from V and 4 from J, leaving 14 bases between them. CDR3 length equals 13 residues. The CDR3 is CAWPSGTSTEAFF. As DNA, the CDR3 is TGTGCCTGGCCCTCCGGGACTTCCACTGAAGCTTTCTTT.

The chain recombines TRBV6-5 with TRBJ2-3; a weak D match, TRBD1 (5 bases). Germline V gene data show CDR1 as MNHEY and CDR2 as SVGAGI. This CDR3 contains 12 residues. Trimming took off 6 bases at V and 2 bases at J, with 6 bases between the two ends. The CDR3 nucleotides read TGTGCCAGCAGGGGGCACACAGATACGCAGTATTTT. It translates to CASRGHTDTQYF.